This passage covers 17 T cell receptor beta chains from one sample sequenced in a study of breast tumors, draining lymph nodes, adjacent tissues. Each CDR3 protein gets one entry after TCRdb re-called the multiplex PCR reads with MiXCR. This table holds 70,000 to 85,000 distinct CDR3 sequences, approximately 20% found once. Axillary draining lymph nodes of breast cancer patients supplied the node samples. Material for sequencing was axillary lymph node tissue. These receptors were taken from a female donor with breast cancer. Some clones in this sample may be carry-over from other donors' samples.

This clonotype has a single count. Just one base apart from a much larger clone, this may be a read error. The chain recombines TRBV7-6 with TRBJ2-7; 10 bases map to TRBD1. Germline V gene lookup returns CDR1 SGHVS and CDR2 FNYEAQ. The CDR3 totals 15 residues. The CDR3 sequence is CASSLGQGPSYGQYF. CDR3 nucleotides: TGTGCCAGCAGCTTGGGACAGGGGCCCTCCTACGGGCAGTACTTC.

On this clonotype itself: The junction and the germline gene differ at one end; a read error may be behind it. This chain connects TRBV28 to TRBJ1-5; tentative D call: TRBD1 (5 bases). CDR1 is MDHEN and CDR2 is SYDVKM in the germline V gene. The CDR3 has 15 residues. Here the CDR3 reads CASSLGGDSNRPQHF. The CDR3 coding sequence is TGTGCCAGCAGTTTAGGGGGTGATAGCAATCGGCCCCAGCATTTT.

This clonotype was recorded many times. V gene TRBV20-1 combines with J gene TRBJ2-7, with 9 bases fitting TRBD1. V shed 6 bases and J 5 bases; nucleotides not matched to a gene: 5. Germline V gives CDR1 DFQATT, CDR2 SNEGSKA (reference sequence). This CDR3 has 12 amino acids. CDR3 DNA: TGCAGTGCACTACAGGGGGCCCACGAGCAGTACTTC. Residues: CSALQGAHEQYF.

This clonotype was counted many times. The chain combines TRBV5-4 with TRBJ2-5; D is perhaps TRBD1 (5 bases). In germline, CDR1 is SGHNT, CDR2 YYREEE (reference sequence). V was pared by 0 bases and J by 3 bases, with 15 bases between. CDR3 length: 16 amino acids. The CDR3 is CASSLGGAAGKETQYF. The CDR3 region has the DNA TGTGCCAGCAGCTTGGGTGGGGCGGCAGGCAAAGAGACCCAGTACTTC.

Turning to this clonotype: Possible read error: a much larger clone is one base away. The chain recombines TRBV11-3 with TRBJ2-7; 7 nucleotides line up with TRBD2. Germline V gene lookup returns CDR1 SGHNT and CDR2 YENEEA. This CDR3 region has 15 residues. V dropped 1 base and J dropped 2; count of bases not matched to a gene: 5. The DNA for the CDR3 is TGTGCCAGCAGCTTAGGGGTGGGGGGGGCCTACGAGCAGTACTTC. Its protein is CASSLGVGGAYEQYF.

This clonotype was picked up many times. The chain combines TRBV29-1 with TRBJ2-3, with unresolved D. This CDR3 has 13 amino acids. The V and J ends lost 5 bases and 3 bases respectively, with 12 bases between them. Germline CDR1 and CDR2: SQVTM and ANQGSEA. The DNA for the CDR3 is TGCAGCGTTTCAAGGGATCGTACAGATACGCAGTATTTT. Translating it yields CSVSRDRTDTQYF.

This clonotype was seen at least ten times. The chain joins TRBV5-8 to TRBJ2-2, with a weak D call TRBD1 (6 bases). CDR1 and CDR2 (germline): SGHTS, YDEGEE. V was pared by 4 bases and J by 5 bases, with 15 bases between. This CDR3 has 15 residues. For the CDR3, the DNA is TGTGCCAGCAGCCGTGTAACAGGGCGAACCGGGGAGCTGTTTTTT. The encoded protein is CASSRVTGRTGELFF.

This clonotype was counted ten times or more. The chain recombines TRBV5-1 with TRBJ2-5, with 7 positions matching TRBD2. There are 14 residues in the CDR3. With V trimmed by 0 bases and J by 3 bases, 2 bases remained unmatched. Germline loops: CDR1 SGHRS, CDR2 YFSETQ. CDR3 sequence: CASSLESGEETQYF. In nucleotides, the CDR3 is TGCGCCAGCAGCTTGGAAAGCGGGGAAGAGACCCAGTACTTC. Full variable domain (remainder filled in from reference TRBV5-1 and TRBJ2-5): KAGVTQTPRYLIKTRGQQVTLSCSPISGHRSVSWYQQTPGQGLQFLFEYFSETQRNKGNFPGRFSGRQFSNSRSEMNVSTLELGDSALYLCASSLESGEETQYFGPGTRLLVL.

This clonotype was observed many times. CDR3 sequence: CSAPGTYNQPQHF. In DNA, the CDR3 is TGCAGTGCTCCCGGGACGTACAATCAGCCCCAGCATTTT. The V gene is TRBV20-1, the J gene TRBJ1-5; the D gene is possibly TRBD1 (5 bases). The CDR3 contains 13 residues. Germline lookup yields CDR1 DFQATT and CDR2 SNEGSKA (reference sequence). V lost 5 bases to trimming and J lost 3 bases, with 11 bases between them.

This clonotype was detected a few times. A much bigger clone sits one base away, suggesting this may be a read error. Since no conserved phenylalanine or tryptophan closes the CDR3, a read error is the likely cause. The CDR3 protein is CASSQESGRRETQYL. In DNA form, the CDR3 reads TGCGCCAGCAGCCAAGAAAGTGGGAGACGGGAGACCCAGTACCTC. The chain employs TRBV4-3 and TRBJ2-5; tentatively, D is TRBD2 (5 bases). Germline assignment: CDR1 LGHNA and CDR2 YSLEER. This CDR3 region has 15 residues. Trimming pared 0 bases from V and 5 bases from J, leaving 13 bases between.

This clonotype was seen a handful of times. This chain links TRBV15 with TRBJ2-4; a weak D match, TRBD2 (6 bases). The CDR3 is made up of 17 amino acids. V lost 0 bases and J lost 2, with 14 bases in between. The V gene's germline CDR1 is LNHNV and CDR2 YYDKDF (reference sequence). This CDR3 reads CATSRDLGEVTKNIQYF. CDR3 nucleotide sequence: TGTGCCACCAGCAGAGATCTGGGGGAGGTTACCAAAAACATTCAGTACTTC.

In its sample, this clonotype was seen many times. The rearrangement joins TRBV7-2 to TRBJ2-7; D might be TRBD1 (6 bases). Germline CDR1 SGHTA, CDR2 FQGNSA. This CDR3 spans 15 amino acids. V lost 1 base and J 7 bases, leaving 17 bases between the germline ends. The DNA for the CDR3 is TGTGCCAGCAGCTTAGTGGGGGCCCGAGTTCCAGAGCAGTACTTC. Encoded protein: CASSLVGARVPEQYF.

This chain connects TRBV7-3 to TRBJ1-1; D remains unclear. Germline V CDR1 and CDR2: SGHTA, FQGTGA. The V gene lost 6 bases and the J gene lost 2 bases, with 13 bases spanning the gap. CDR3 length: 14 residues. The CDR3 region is CASSPGPPNTEAFF. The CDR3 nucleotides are TGTGCCAGCAGTCCGGGCCCACCAAACACTGAAGCTTTCTTT. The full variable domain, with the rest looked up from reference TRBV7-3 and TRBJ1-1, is GAGVSQTPSNKVTEKGKYVELRCDPISGHTALYWYRQSLGQGPEFLIYFQGTGAADDSGLPNDRFFAVRPEGSVSTLKIQRTERGDSAVYLCASSPGPPNTEAFFGQGTRLTVV.

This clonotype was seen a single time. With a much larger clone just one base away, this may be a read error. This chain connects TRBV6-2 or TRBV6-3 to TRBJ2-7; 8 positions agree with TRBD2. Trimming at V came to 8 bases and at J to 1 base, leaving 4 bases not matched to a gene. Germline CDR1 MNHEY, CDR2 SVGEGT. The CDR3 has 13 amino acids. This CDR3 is CASAGRVSYEQYF. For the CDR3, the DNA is TGTGCCAGCGCCGGGAGGGTTTCCTACGAGCAGTACTTC.

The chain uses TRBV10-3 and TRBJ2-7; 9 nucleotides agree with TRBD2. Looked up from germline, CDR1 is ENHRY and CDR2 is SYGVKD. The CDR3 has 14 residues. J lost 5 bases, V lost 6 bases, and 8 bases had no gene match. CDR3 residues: CAISGGGRAHEQYF. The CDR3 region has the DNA TGTGCCATCAGCGGGGGCGGGAGGGCCCACGAGCAGTACTTC.

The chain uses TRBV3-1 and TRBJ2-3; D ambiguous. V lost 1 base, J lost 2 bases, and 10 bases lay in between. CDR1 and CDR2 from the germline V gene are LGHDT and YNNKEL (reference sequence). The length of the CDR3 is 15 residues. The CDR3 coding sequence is TGTGCCAGCAGCCAAGGAAGGGCAGCCACAGATACGCAGTATTTT. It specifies CASSQGRAATDTQYF.

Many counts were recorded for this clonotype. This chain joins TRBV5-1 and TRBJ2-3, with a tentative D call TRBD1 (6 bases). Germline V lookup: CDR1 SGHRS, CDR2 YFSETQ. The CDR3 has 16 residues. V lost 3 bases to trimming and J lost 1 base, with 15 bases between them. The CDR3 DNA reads TGCGCCAGCAGCTCCGGATGGGGGCGCGGCACAGATACGCAGTATTTT. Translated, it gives CASSSGWGRGTDTQYF.